A single sample gave rise to the 9 T cell receptor beta chains below, sequenced in a study of cytomegalovirus exposure and HLA in healthy donors. A multiplex PCR was run with 60 Vbeta primers and 13 Jbeta primers. Using immunoSEQ multiplex PCR, the repertoire was profiled, and TCRdb retains in-frame clones only, with some absent. The sample has approximately 100,000 clones; around 80% are singletons. Sequencing input: PBMCs. The receptors derive from a woman in her 50s in good health and CMV-seropositive.

This rearrangement joins TRBV5-5 to TRBJ2-1; maybe TRBD2 (6 bases). CDR3 length: 15 residues. The ends were cut back, 0 bases at V and 8 bases at J, with 15 bases in the middle. Germline CDR1 and CDR2: SGHKS and YYEKEE (reference sequence). The CDR3 DNA sequence: TGTGCCAGCAGCTTGGTGCGGAACCGGAGGGATGAGCAGTTCTTC. Its protein product is CASSLVRNRRDEQFF.

This clone was seen a few times. The rearrangement links TRBV7-8 to TRBJ2-1, with TRBD2 matching 9 bases. Germline values: CDR1 SGHVS, CDR2 FQNEAQ. Unmatched junction bases numbered 12, after V lost 3 bases and J lost 3 bases. CDR3 length equals 18 residues. The CDR3 is CASSFYHSASGNYNEQFF. Here the CDR3 DNA reads TGTGCCAGCAGCTTTTATCACTCGGCTAGCGGGAACTACAATGAGCAGTTCTTC.

The chain carries TRBV7-9 and TRBJ1-1; D call uncertain. V was shortened by 5 bases and J by 6 bases, with 13 bases between the two germline ends. The length of the CDR3 is 13 residues. Germline CDR1 reads SEHNR; CDR2 reads FQNEAQ (reference sequence). The CDR3 region has the DNA TGTGCCAGCAGCCCCCCGGGTTTAGCTGAAGCTTTCTTT. Encoded protein: CASSPPGLAEAFF.

The chain uses TRBV27 and TRBJ2-7, with 7 nucleotides matching TRBD2. The CDR3 runs 12 residues. From germline, CDR1 is MNHEY and CDR2 SMNVEV (reference sequence). The trim removed 6 bases at V and 3 bases at J, leaving 2 bases unmatched. CDR3 region: CASSGGGYEQYF. The CDR3 DNA is TGTGCCAGCAGCGGCGGGGGCTACGAGCAGTACTTC.

This rearrangement joins TRBV20-1 to TRBJ1-1; D possibly corresponds to TRBD1 (6 bases). Germline CDR1 is DFQATT and CDR2 is SNEGSKA (reference sequence). V was clipped by 4 bases and J by 6 bases, with 9 bases between them. This CDR3 region has 11 residues. CDR3 protein: CSATTGSEAFF. As DNA, the CDR3 is TGCAGTGCTACTACAGGGTCTGAAGCTTTCTTT.

This clone was recorded once. The chain recombines TRBV27 with TRBJ2-7, with 8 positions matching TRBD1. V lost 6 bases and J lost 6; bases outside the gene matches: 19. This CDR3 has 17 residues. The germline V gene has CDR1 MNHEY and CDR2 SMNVEV (reference sequence). The CDR3 protein is CASSRGQGGGLDLEQYF. CDR3 coding DNA: TGTGCCAGCAGCCGTGGACAGGGTGGAGGTTTGGATCTCGAGCAGTACTTC.

The chain joins TRBV7-6 to TRBJ2-2, with TRBD2 as a possible D gene (5 bases). V was clipped by 8 bases and J by 0 bases, with 10 bases between them. Germline CDR1 is SGHVS and CDR2 is FNYEAQ. The CDR3 loop spans 14 amino acids. The CDR3 DNA reads TGTGCCAGCCGGGAACAGCCGAACACCGGGGAGCTGTTTTTT. Amino acid sequence: CASREQPNTGELFF.

This clone was seen only a few times. The gene calls are TRBV6-5 and TRBJ2-5; D is possibly TRBD1 (5 bases). Trimming took off 4 bases at V and 1 base at J, with 10 bases between the two ends. This CDR3 comprises 14 residues. Germline CDR1 reads MNHEY; CDR2 reads SVGAGI. CDR3 loop: CASSFLGAQETQYF. Written as DNA, the CDR3 is TGTGCCAGCAGTTTCCTAGGGGCCCAAGAGACCCAGTACTTC.

The chain has TRBV6-5 and TRBJ1-2; 10 bases align to TRBD1. The CDR3 spans 13 residues. The V gene's germline CDR1 is MNHEY and CDR2 SVGAGI. J gave up 7 bases and V 4 bases, and 3 bases lay outside the gene matches. In DNA, the CDR3 is TGTGCCAGCAGTTCCCGGGACAGGGGTGGCTACACCTTC. It yields the protein CASSSRDRGGYTF.